This T cell receptor (beta chain) was captured by sequencing in a study of T-cell reconstitution after alpha-beta-depleted transplantation in children. Unique molecular identifiers tagged the TCRbeta library. Via MiXCR, TCRdb re-called the PCR reads, giving one row per CDR3 protein. The sample lists a few hundred thousand distinct CDR3 sequences, approximately 9% occurring once. This clonotype was detected a few times. CDR1 is MNHNS and CDR2 is SASEGT in the germline V gene. Trimming left V 2 bases short and J 1 base short, with 20 bases between. The CDR3 extends over 18 amino acids. This specimen consisted of PBMCs from the stem cell graft donor, obtained from the stem cell graft. The chain recombines TRBV6-1 with TRBJ2-5; either TRBD1 or TRBD2 may fit D (5 bases each). This receptor was obtained from a human donor who donated a stem cell graft to a child with acute lymphoblastic leukemia. The CDR3 region has the DNA TGTGCCAGCAGTGAAACGCAGAGGGGAGCGGAGGTCCAAGAGACCCAGTACTTC. It codes for CASSETQRGAEVQETQYF.